The entry below describes one T cell receptor beta chain. This clonotype was counted ten times or more. It lacks a known antigen. Base qualities are missing; no much larger clone stands one base away. The data belong to a study of T cells in Graves' hyperthyroidism and ophthalmopathy (dated by TCRdb to the late 2010s). The study in broad terms: Peripheral blood samples were taken at initial diagnosis, before any treatment was given. A discovery cohort of about a hundred patients, approximately 44 with Graves' ophthalmopathy and 55 to 60 with stable Graves' hyperthyroidism, was used to find distinguishing TCR V-J signatures. Prospective prediction of ophthalmopathy was tested in an independent validation cohort consisting of 18 to 20 hyperthyroidism patients and approximately 16 patients who later progressed to ophthalmopathy. The 100 discovery patients were randomly split 7:3 into training and test sets. In addition, the study compared T-cell repertoires in thyroid tissue and in blood from roughly six Graves' hyperthyroidism patients. After sampling, hyperthyroidism patients received methimazole starting at 30 mg daily, and ophthalmopathy patients received high-dose intravenous methylprednisolone. According to the paper, TCR Vbeta CDR3 sequencing was carried out on about 140 peripheral blood samples, which came from more than 40 ophthalmopathy, around 75 hyperthyroidism and about 17 progressor patients.

Hyperthyroidism patients were aged 18 to 65 years and newly diagnosed, with disease duration of less than 2 months. Any patient with an uncontrolled infection, another autoimmune disease, pregnancy or lactation was excluded. Clinical symptoms, serum thyroxine and TRAb, thyroid ultrasound, and orbital computed tomography formed the basis for the diagnoses. Blood from progressor patients was drawn when they were first diagnosed with hyperthyroidism, before any ophthalmopathy symptoms appeared. PBMCs were separated from roughly 10 ml of fresh peripheral blood using Ficoll-Paque density gradient centrifugation. Patients classed as progressors first received a Graves' hyperthyroidism diagnosis and then went on to develop ophthalmopathy during follow-up. Total RNA was extracted with Trizol reagent, and quality was checked on an Agilent 2100 Bioanalyzer. TCR beta CDR3 regions were amplified from RNA transcripts. For the first round of RT-PCR on the TCR CDR3, the HTBI primer set was used together with the Qiagen OneStep RT-PCR kit. A second multiplex PCR round built the libraries, followed by size selection and purification. Libraries were sequenced paired-end with 100 bp reads on an Illumina HiSeq2000. The original methods were these. SOAPnuke was used to process the raw data, removing reads that contained adapters or uncalled bases, had a mean Phred below 15, or lacked an exact match to the constant primer or identifier. High-quality paired reads were merged using COPE v1.2.5, and each unique nucleotide sequence was defined as a clonotype. MiTCR v1.1 was used to align clonotypes to the IMGT TRBV, TRBD and TRBJ reference segments. Only V-J combinations with frequency above 0.0001, covering approximately 99% of repertoires, were analysed. The TCS score was defined as the ratio of F50 (clonal expansion) to E x V (chaos), calculated using BLOSUM62-based TCRdist between CDR3 peptides within each V-J. Welch's t-statistics and random forest reduced 500 to 550 V-J features to some 14, which were used in a naive Bayes classifier (R e1071). The public sequencing data were trimmed at Q25 with fastp and processed into clonotypes with MiXCR by TCRdb, which kept only in-frame beta chains. Each record represents a unique CDR3 protein, reported with the most common genes and DNA among its rows. Clone size and V and J calls follow TCRdb, not the original study. This sample gives approximately 370,000 distinct CDR3 sequences in total; about a sixth of them show up just once. The leading ten clones occupy around a third of the sample.

According to the germline V gene (reference sequence), CDR1 reads MNHEY and CDR2 reads SMNVEV. V lost 7 bases and J lost 4 bases; the stretch between them is 10 bases long. Its CDR3 holds 12 amino acids, cysteine through phenylalanine. Only the CDR3 portion is preserved as DNA: 36 bases, with reading frame beginning at the first base. The paper's findings and limits, for the study overall: Sample size was not statistically predetermined, and investigators were not blinded to group allocation. Ophthalmopathy was separated from stable hyperthyroidism by a 13 V-J signature model, with approximately 89% sensitivity and just over 81% specificity obtained in cross-validation and 80%/75% obtained in testing. In validation, the model predicted progression to ophthalmopathy a median of approximately 6.3 months before onset, with over 55% sensitivity and about 72% specificity. Most expanded thyroid clonotypes (frequency above 0.001) were also found in blood, which suggests that blood repertoires may mirror thyroid immune responses.

The chain employs TRBV27 and TRBJ2-5, with no D gene named confidently. The material sequenced was blood. The origin of this receptor is a woman aged 25 to 45 with Graves' hyperthyroidism that later progressed to Graves' ophthalmopathy. The sequence in DNA is TGTGCCAGCAAGGACGTTGGAGAGACCCAGTACTTC. The encoded protein is CASKDVGETQYF.